This T cell receptor (beta chain) derives from a study of T-cell memory formation after mild COVID-19. The wider study: TCR clusters showed largely donor specificity.

The authors produced TCR alpha and TCR beta cDNA libraries with sample barcodes and UMIs by 5'RACE using constant-segment primers. Each CDR3 protein gets one entry after TCRdb re-called the 5' RACE reads with MiXCR. The sample yields about 260,000 distinct CDR3 sequences, 16% seen once. The length of the CDR3 is 14 residues. Germline V CDR1 and CDR2: SGHTA, FQGNSA. The V segment lost 5 bases and the J segment 14 bases; nucleotides outside the gene matches: 14. This clonotype was observed a few times. The sequencing input was PBMCs or a T cell subset sorted from them (not recorded which). V gene TRBV7-2 combines with J gene TRBJ2-1; 8 positions match TRBD2. This receptor was taken from a man younger than 30 who had mild COVID-19 (a few samples of this study predate the infection). Cell type and time point are not known. CDR3 amino acids: CASSRDRGGYIEFF. The CDR3, as DNA: TGTGCCAGCAGCCGTGATCGGGGGGGATATATCGAGTTCTTC.